This TCR beta chain was found in a study of blood T cell repertoires in COVID-19 (dated by TCRdb to 2020 to 2022). General notes on the study: Samples from collaborators originated in the United States, Italy and Spain and spanned both the acute and convalescent phases of COVID-19. Where available, HLA class I and class II types were taken from metadata supplied by the sample provider and were not determined by assay-based typing. Nearly every sample came with metadata listing a de-identified subject ID, COVID-19 status, age in years and sex. The material from the prospective study consisted of cDNA or gDNA derived from T cells, B-cell-depleted T cells, or PBMCs. Subjects who had been exposed to COVID-19, were actively infected with it, or had recovered from it provided the deeply sampled blood TCRbeta repertoires that made up the dataset. The repertoires were released in a freely available public database intended as a resource for research on the immune response to SARS-CoV-2. Samples were obtained from the ongoing ImmuneRACE study (first 160 participants) and from over 1,000 subjects provided by 6 global collaborators. Summary of the overall study and its limitations: Clinical and demographic metadata were provided uncurated, with the amount varying by source and participant.

In Seattle, one collaborating source enrolled patients while the infection was active and tracked those patients longitudinally over the course of disease. Collaborating institutions collected whole blood in K2EDTA tubes following their own protocols. For TCRbeta analysis, collaborators shipped samples as frozen whole blood, isolated PBMCs, or DNA extracted from either of those sample types. Unmatched junction bases come to 9, with V trimmed by 4 bases and J by 6 bases. CDR1 SGHTA and CDR2 FQGTGA were looked up in the germline V gene. CDR3 length: 16 amino acids, cysteine to phenylalanine. The CDR3 DNA has 48 bases and is translated from base 1. TCRbeta CDR3 regions were amplified from genomic DNA by means of the immunoSEQ Assay, a bias-controlled multiplex PCR. Processing in the source paper ran as follows. The number of nucleated cells in each sample was estimated from the amplification of reference gene primers within the assay. To quantify the absolute abundance of each unique TCRbeta CDR3 rearrangement, sequence reads were collapsed and filtered. For each sample, productive Simpson clonality was calculated as the square root of Simpson's diversity index over productive rearrangements. TCRdb stores this immuneACCESS table with in-frame sequences only. Part of the clones is absent; in the studies checked, under half of the shortfall reflects unresolved V genes, and no reason is known for the rest. V and J calls and clone size come straight from that table; D and trimming were deduced from the DNA. Recorded for this sample are 60,000 to 65,000 clones; roughly three quarters of them occurred a single time. Of the sample, 12% to 15% falls within the top ten clones.

Worth noting for this clone: Its antigen is currently not known. Base qualities were left out, and no much larger clone turns up one base away.

Sequencing was carried out using peripheral blood. Recombination linked TRBV7-3 to TRBJ2-2; the central 9 bases match TRBD1. This clonotype originated in a man in his sixties with COVID-19, enrolled during active disease. The nucleotides read TGTGCCAGCAGCTCGACAGGGGGAGGTCTTTCCGGGGAGCTGTTTTTT. Its product reads: CASSSTGGGLSGELFF.